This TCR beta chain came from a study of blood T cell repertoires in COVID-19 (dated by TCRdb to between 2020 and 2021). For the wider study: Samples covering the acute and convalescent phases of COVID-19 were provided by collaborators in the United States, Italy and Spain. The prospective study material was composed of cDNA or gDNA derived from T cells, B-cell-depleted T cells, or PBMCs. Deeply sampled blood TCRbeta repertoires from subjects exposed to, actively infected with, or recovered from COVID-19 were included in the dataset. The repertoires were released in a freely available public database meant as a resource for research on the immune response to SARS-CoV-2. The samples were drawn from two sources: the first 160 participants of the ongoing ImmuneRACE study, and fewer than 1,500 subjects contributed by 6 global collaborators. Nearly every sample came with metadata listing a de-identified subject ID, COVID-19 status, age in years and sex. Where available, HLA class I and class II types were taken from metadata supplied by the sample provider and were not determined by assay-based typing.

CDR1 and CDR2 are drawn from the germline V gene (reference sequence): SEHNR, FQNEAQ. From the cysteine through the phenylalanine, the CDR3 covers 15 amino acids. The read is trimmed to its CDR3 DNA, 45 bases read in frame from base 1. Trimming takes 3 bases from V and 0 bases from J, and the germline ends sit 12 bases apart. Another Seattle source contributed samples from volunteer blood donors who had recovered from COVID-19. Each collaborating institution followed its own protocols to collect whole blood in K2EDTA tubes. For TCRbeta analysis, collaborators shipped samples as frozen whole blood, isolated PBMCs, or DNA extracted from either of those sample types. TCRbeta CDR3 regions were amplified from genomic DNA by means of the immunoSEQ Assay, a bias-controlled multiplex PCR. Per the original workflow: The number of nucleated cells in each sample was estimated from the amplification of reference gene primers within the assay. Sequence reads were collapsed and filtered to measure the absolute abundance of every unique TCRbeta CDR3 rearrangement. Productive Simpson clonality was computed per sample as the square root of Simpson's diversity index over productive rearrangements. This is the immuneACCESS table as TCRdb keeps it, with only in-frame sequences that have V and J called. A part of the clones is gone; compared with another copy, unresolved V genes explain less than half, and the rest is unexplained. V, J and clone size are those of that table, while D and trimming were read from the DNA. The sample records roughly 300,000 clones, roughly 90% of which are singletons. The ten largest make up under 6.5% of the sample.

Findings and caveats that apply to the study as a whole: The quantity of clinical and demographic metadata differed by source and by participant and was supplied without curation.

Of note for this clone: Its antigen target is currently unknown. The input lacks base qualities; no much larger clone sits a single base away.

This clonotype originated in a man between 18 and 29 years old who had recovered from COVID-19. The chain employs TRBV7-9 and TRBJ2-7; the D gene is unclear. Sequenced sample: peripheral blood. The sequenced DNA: TGTGCCAGCAGCTTCCGCGAGTCTTTCTCCTACGAGCAGTACTTC. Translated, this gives CASSFRESFSYEQYF.